This T cell receptor (beta chain) was observed in a study of blood T cell repertoires in COVID-19. Study-wide context: There were acute and convalescent COVID-19 samples, and they came from the United States, Italy and Spain. PBMCs, B-cell-depleted T cells, or T cells were the source of the cDNA or gDNA that made up the material.

Per germline, CDR1 KGHSH and CDR2 LQKENI. This CDR3 is built from 17 residues. The junction had 12 bases not matched to a gene; V was cut back by 3 bases and J by 3 bases. In the source study's methods: Researchers report that nucleated cell counts were estimated from reference gene primer amplification. Profiling relied on immunoSEQ multiplex PCR, and the TCRdb table lists in-frame clones only, not all of them. That table is the source of V, J and clone size, and D and trimming were worked out from the DNA. The table includes about 210,000 clones, about 83% detected once. What was sequenced was peripheral blood. The chain carries TRBV18 and TRBJ1-1, with 8 nucleotides matching TRBD1. This receptor was obtained from a man aged 45 to 65 with active or convalescent COVID-19. As DNA, the CDR3 is TGTGCCAGCTCACCGATCAGGGGGCTGATTGGGGACACTGAAGCTTTCTTT. Its translation: CASSPIRGLIGDTEAFF.